The 13 T cell receptor beta chains below all came from one sample that was sequenced in a study of cytomegalovirus exposure and HLA in healthy donors. Primers: 60 Vbeta forward and 13 Jbeta reverse. Clones were read by immunoSEQ multiplex PCR, and TCRdb kept only the in-frame ones, dropping some. The repertoire holds 99,000 or so clones, roughly 76% seen once, with approximately 6.9% in the top ten. Sample: PBMCs. All receptors come from a man aged 25 to 40 in good health and CMV-seropositive.

CDR3 DNA: TGTGCCAGCAGTCCCCCGGGGGGGGCAGGCTACGAGCAGTACTTC. Its translation is CASSPPGGAGYEQYF. This chain uses TRBV28 with TRBJ2-7, with 8 bases that match TRBD2. Germline V lookup: CDR1 MDHEN, CDR2 SYDVKM. The length of the CDR3 is 15 residues. Trimming cost V 5 bases and J 3 bases; bases outside gene matches: 9.

J is TRBJ2-5 and V is TRBV6-5; 13 bases are shared with TRBD2. J gave up 5 bases and V 0 bases, and 3 bases lay outside the gene matches. Germline values: CDR1 MNHEY, CDR2 SVGAGI. The CDR3 totals 16 residues. CDR3 bases: TGTGCCAGCAGTTACTCACTAGCGGGGGGGCACGAGACCCAGTACTTC. Translating it yields CASSYSLAGGHETQYF.

This chain joins TRBV19 and TRBJ1-1, with D possibly being TRBD1 (5 bases). Germline V CDR1 and CDR2: LNHDA, SQIVND (reference sequence). V lost 4 bases to trimming and J lost 2 bases, with 11 bases between them. The CDR3 sequence is 14 residues long. The CDR3: CASSKTVGNTEAFF. CDR3 sequence (DNA): TGTGCCAGTAGTAAGACAGTGGGCAACACTGAAGCTTTCTTT.

V is TRBV12-5 and J is TRBJ2-1; D unresolved. Germline V gene sequence: CDR1 LGHNT, CDR2 FRNRAP. The CDR3 totals 12 residues. Trimming removed 0 bases from V and 6 bases from J, with 3 bases in between. CDR3 DNA sequence: TGTGCTAGTGGTTTGGTTAGCAATGAGCAGTTCTTC. Protein product: CASGLVSNEQFF.

This clone appeared a few times. V usage is TRBV7-2 and J usage is TRBJ1-1; possible D gene TRBD1, 5 bases. Germline loops: CDR1 SGHTA, CDR2 FQGNSA. This CDR3 has 14 residues. V lost 5 bases to trimming and J lost 5 bases, with 15 bases between them. CDR3 sequence reads: CASSVGPGETEAFF. CDR3 nucleotides: TGTGCCAGCAGCGTAGGCCCGGGGGAAACTGAAGCTTTCTTT.

Points on this clone: Other DNA sequences in this specimen translate into the identical CDR3. The V and J genes are TRBV10-3 and TRBJ2-7, with TRBD1 identical over 7 bases. The CDR3 is 15 amino acids. With 0 bases clipped from V and 2 bases from J, the junction kept 4 bases outside the gene matches. The V gene's germline CDR1 is ENHRY and CDR2 SYGVKD. DNA for the CDR3: TGTGCCATCAGTGAGTCTGGGACAGAGACCTACGAGCAGTACTTC. This sequence encodes CAISESGTETYEQYF.

The chain uses TRBV29-1 and TRBJ1-6; D ambiguous. CDR1 and CDR2 from the germline V gene are SQVTM and ANQGSEA. This CDR3 comprises 13 residues. The germline V and J ends were trimmed by 4 bases and 5 bases, with 9 bases remaining between them. CDR3 bases: TGCAGCGTTGGTACGGGGAATAATTCACCCCTCCACTTT. Residues: CSVGTGNNSPLHF.

The chain uses TRBV5-4 and TRBJ2-3; tentatively, D is TRBD2 (7 bases). V was trimmed by 3 bases and J by 2 bases, leaving 10 bases between them. The CDR3 spans 14 residues. CDR1 and CDR2 (germline): SGHNT, YYREEE (reference sequence). CDR3 nucleotide sequence: TGTGCCAGCAGCTGGGGGGGCAACACAGATACGCAGTATTTT. It translates to CASSWGGNTDTQYF.

The gene calls are TRBV5-6 and TRBJ1-1; 8 positions agree with TRBD1. The CDR3 extends over 13 amino acids. V dropped 4 bases and J dropped 3; count of bases not matched to a gene: 2. Per germline, CDR1 SGHDT and CDR2 YYEEEE. The CDR3 sequence: CASSQTGDTEAFF. CDR3 in DNA: TGTGCCAGCAGCCAGACAGGGGACACTGAAGCTTTCTTT.

The rearrangement uses TRBV28 and TRBJ1-1; D might be TRBD1 (5 bases). Trimming stripped 7 bases from V and 3 bases from J, with 12 bases between. CDR3 length: 13 residues. Germline CDR1 MDHEN, CDR2 SYDVKM. CDR3 DNA: TGTGCCAGCACCCCTTCAGGGCACACTGAAGCTTTCTTT. It translates to CASTPSGHTEAFF.

The genes are TRBV6-6 and TRBJ1-4, with 9 bases fitting TRBD1. CDR3 size: 15 residues. Germline V gene lookup returns CDR1 MNHNY and CDR2 SVGAGI (reference sequence). V trimming: 5 bases; J trimming: 8 bases; junction bases outside the gene matches: 9. CDR3 coding DNA: TGTGCCAGCAGTAACGACAGGGGGTTCTACGAAAAACTGTTTTTT. This encodes CASSNDRGFYEKLFF.

This chain uses TRBV10-1 with TRBJ2-2, with D perhaps TRBD1 (5 bases). Trimming took 0 bases from V and 7 from J, leaving 12 bases between them. The germline CDR1 and CDR2 sequences are WNHNN and SYGVQD (reference sequence). The CDR3 contains 15 residues. In DNA form, the CDR3 reads TGCGCCAGCAGTGAGTCGCAGGGTCGAGACGGGGAGCTGTTTTTT. This sequence encodes CASSESQGRDGELFF.

The chain employs TRBV30 and TRBJ1-4; 8 bases fit TRBD1. J lost 7 bases, V lost 4 bases, and 11 bases had no gene match. The CDR3 length is 15 residues. CDR1 is GTSNPN, CDR2 SVGIG, per germline (reference sequence). The CDR3 bases are TGTGCCTGGAAATCTTGGACAGGGCGGATTGAAAAACTGTTTTTT. Its translation is CAWKSWTGRIEKLFF.